The TCR beta chain under discussion was sequenced for a study of T cell responses to AZD1222 COVID-19 vaccine. General study points: There were repertoire samples only from the period after the peak T cell response. Donors were mostly white British, more females; clonal diversity possibly underestimated.

This CDR3 contains 12 residues. Germline CDR1 is MDHEN and CDR2 is SYDVKM. Turning to this clone: Antigen unknown.

Assay used: immunoSEQ multiplex PCR; TCRdb lists only in-frame clones, some missing. Among some 130,000 clones listed, over 65% were seen once. The V and J genes are TRBV28 and TRBJ1-2, with D uncertain. The sequence was collected from an adult in good health. Source: peripheral blood, taken on day 0 of AZD1222 vaccination. The CDR3 loop reads CASSVAGSGYTF. In DNA form, the CDR3 reads TGTGCGTCCTCGGTGGCAGGAAGTGGCTACACCTTC.